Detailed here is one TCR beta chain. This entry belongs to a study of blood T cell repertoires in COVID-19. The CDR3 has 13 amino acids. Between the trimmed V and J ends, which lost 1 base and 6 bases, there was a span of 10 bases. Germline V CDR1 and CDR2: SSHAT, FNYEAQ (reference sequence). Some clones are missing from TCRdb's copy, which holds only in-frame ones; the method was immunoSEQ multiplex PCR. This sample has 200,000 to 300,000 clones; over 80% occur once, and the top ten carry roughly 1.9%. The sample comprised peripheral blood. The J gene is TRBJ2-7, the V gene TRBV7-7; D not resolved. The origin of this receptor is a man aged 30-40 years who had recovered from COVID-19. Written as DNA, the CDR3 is TGTGCCAGCAGCTTAGGTCAGGCTTTCGAGCAGTACTTC. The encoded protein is CASSLGQAFEQYF.